The 25 T cell receptor beta chains below were found in one sample sequenced in a study of control samples from healthy donors and cancer patients. Only in-frame clones appear in the TCRdb table, and some are missing; sequencing was by immunoSEQ multiplex PCR. The sample lists 150,000 or so clones; 90% to 95% were seen once. The sequencing input was blood. The receptors here all came from a man between 18 and 35 years old in good health.

This clone was counted once. V gene TRBV5-1 combines with J gene TRBJ2-7; D perhaps matches TRBD2 (5 bases). The length of the CDR3 is 14 residues. The V gene lost 1 base and the J gene lost 2 bases, with 10 bases spanning the gap. CDR1 and CDR2 (germline): SGHRS, YFSETQ. Here the CDR3 reads CASSLSGAAYEQYF. CDR3 DNA sequence: TGCGCCAGCAGCTTGTCCGGAGCGGCCTACGAGCAGTACTTC.

A few counts support this clone. The J gene is TRBJ1-3, the V gene TRBV2, with a possible D match to TRBD1 (6 bases). Per germline, CDR1 SNHLY and CDR2 FYNNEI. Trimming removed 2 bases at V and 4 bases at J, with 12 bases between. This CDR3 has 15 amino acids. CDR3 sequence (DNA): TGTGCCAGCAGTGAACAGGGGCAATCGGGAAACACCATATATTTT. This encodes CASSEQGQSGNTIYF.

The chain recombines TRBV7-9 with TRBJ2-7, with D possibly being TRBD1 (6 bases). The CDR3 covers 14 residues. The V gene's germline CDR1 is SEHNR and CDR2 FQNEAQ (reference sequence). Trimming pared 8 bases from V and 6 bases from J, leaving 20 bases between. The CDR3 here is CASQQPELGGEQYF. The CDR3 nucleotides are TGTGCCAGCCAGCAGCCCGAGTTAGGGGGCGAGCAGTACTTC. Variable domain in full (rest from reference TRBV7-9 and TRBJ2-7): DTGVSQNPRHKITKRGQNVTFRCDPISEHNRLYWYRQTLGQGPEFLTYFQNEAQLEKSRLLSDRFSAERPKGSFSTLEIQRTEQGDSAMYLCASQQPELGGEQYFGPGTRLTVT.

The V call is TRBV11-2, the J call TRBJ1-6; 11 positions agree with TRBD1. V lost 5 bases to trimming and J lost 9 bases; unmatched junction nucleotides: 6. The CDR3 is made up of 15 amino acids. Germline lookup yields CDR1 SGHAT and CDR2 FQNNGV. CDR3 loop: CASSPTGTGGSPLHF. CDR3 DNA: TGTGCCAGCAGCCCCACCGGGACAGGGGGTTCACCCCTCCACTTT.

J is TRBJ1-1 and V is TRBV20-1; D is unclear. CDR1 and CDR2 from the germline V gene are DFQATT and SNEGSKA (reference sequence). This CDR3 region has 11 residues. V lost 6 bases and J lost 3, with 8 bases in between. CDR3: CSAPGDTEAFF. CDR3 coding DNA: TGCAGTGCCCCCGGGGACACTGAAGCTTTCTTT.

J is TRBJ2-7 and V is TRBV30, with 13 bases lining up with TRBD2. V lost 0 bases and J lost 0; bases outside the gene matches: 5. The length of the CDR3 is 17 residues. Germline V gene data show CDR1 as GTSNPN and CDR2 as SVGIG (reference sequence). The CDR3 protein is CAWSVLAGGPPSYEQYF. The CDR3, as DNA: TGTGCCTGGAGTGTACTAGCGGGAGGGCCCCCCTCCTACGAGCAGTACTTC.

This chain links TRBV5-1 with TRBJ2-1, with D perhaps assigned TRBD1 or TRBD2 (6 bases each). This CDR3 comprises 19 residues. Germline V CDR1 and CDR2: SGHRS, YFSETQ. The germline V and J ends were trimmed by 0 bases and 2 bases, with 21 bases remaining between them. The CDR3 loop is CASSLGMGGPPGAYNEQFF. The CDR3 nucleotides read TGCGCCAGCAGCTTGGGTATGGGGGGCCCTCCGGGGGCCTACAATGAGCAGTTCTTC.

The chain has TRBV7-3 and TRBJ2-2; D is uncertain. CDR3 length: 16 amino acids. V was clipped by 3 bases and J by 0 bases, with 11 bases between them. The germline CDR1 and CDR2 sequences are SGHTA and FQGTGA. CDR3 loop: CASSFGHQANTGELFF. The CDR3 DNA reads TGTGCCAGCAGCTTCGGGCACCAAGCGAACACCGGGGAGCTGTTTTTT.

This chain joins TRBV7-3 and TRBJ2-3; D is ambiguous. The CDR3 has 14 residues. CDR1 is SGHTA, CDR2 FQGTGA, per germline. The V gene lost 5 bases and the J gene lost 3 bases, with 12 bases spanning the gap. The CDR3 DNA is TGTGCCAGCAGCACCGGAGTGGGAACAGATACGCAGTATTTT. Its protein is CASSTGVGTDTQYF.

J is TRBJ1-2 and V is TRBV9; D is perhaps TRBD1 (5 bases). V was cut by 4 bases and J by 2 bases, with 15 bases left in between. This CDR3 spans 15 amino acids. The germline CDR1 and CDR2 sequences are SGDLS and YYNGEE. CDR3 amino acids: CASSLRQQSNYGYTF. The CDR3 DNA reads as TGTGCCAGCAGCCTCCGACAGCAATCCAACTATGGCTACACCTTC.

As for this clone: At one end, the junction sequence differs from germline, possibly due to a read error. The genes are TRBV29-1 and TRBJ1-1, with a weak D call TRBD1 (6 bases). The CDR3 runs to 13 residues. Germline V gene lookup returns CDR1 SQVTM and CDR2 ANQGSEA. The CDR3 coding sequence is TGCAGCGGTGAAGGGGGGGGCAACACTGAAGCTTTCTTT. Its protein product is CSGEGGGNTEAFF. The full variable domain, its missing parts supplied by reference TRBV29-1 and TRBJ1-1, is SAVISQKPSRDICQRGTSLTIQCQVDSQVTMMFWYRQQPGQSLTLIATANQGSEATYESGFVIDKFPISRPNLTFSTLTVSNMSPEDSSIYLCSGEGGGNTEAFFGQGTRLTVV.

The chain has TRBV4-1 and TRBJ2-1; maybe TRBD1 (5 bases). The CDR3 is made up of 16 amino acids. Germline assignment: CDR1 MGHRA and CDR2 YSYEKL. V was trimmed by 0 bases and J by 4 bases, leaving 13 bases between them. CDR3 sequence (DNA): TGCGCCAGCAGCCAAGATCAGGGTCACTTTTACAATGAGCAGTTCTTC. Amino acid sequence: CASSQDQGHFYNEQFF.

The CDR3 DNA reads as TGCGCCAGCAGCCAAGAGGGGGGGTTTGAGGGTCAGCCCCAGCATTTT. Translating it yields CASSQEGGFEGQPQHF. The chain couples TRBV4-1 to TRBJ1-5, with D maybe TRBD1 (5 bases). In germline, CDR1 is MGHRA, CDR2 YSYEKL. V was clipped by 0 bases and J by 6 bases, with 15 bases between them. CDR3 size: 16 residues.

The chain carries TRBV14 and TRBJ1-2; D ambiguous. The V end was cut by 5 bases, the J end by 4 bases, with 11 bases between. Looked up from germline, CDR1 is SGHDN and CDR2 is FVKESK. The CDR3 extends over 13 amino acids. CDR3 DNA sequence: TGTGCCAGCAGCGCCGACACCTTCTATGGCTACACCTTC. Protein product: CASSADTFYGYTF. Supplemented by reference TRBV14 and TRBJ1-2, the full variable domain reads EAGVTQFPSHSVIEKGQTVTLRCDPISGHDNLYWYRRVMGKEIKFLLHFVKESKQDESGMPNNRFLAERTGGTYSTLKVQPAELEDSGVYFCASSADTFYGYTFGSGTRLTVV.

The rearrangement joins TRBV11-2 to TRBJ2-3, with 7 bases fitting TRBD1. With 5 bases clipped from V and 1 base from J, the junction kept 6 bases outside the gene matches. Germline assignment: CDR1 SGHAT and CDR2 FQNNGV. The CDR3 length is 15 residues. Here the CDR3 DNA reads TGTGCCAGCAGCGACCTCGGGACAGGCACAGATACGCAGTATTTT. Its protein product is CASSDLGTGTDTQYF.

In this sample, this clone turned up a few times. The chain employs TRBV19 and TRBJ2-5; D might be TRBD1 (6 bases). The CDR3 is made up of 18 amino acids. Trimming shortened V by 5 bases and J by 5 bases, and 27 bases separated the two germline ends. Germline lookup yields CDR1 LNHDA and CDR2 SQIVND (reference sequence). DNA of the CDR3: TGTGCCAGTAGTCCCCGAGGGGCAGGGGATTCGGGTGAGGAGACCCAGTACTTC. This translates into CASSPRGAGDSGEETQYF.

The chain couples TRBV12-3 or TRBV12-4 to TRBJ1-1; D remains unclear. V lost 0 bases, J lost 7 bases, and 9 bases lay in between. This CDR3 region has 13 residues. CDR3 nucleotide sequence: TGTGCCAGCAGTTTAGCGATCCGGTTTGAAGCTTTCTTT. Encoded protein: CASSLAIRFEAFF.

The CDR3 spells CASSVSPRGDTQYF. In DNA form, the CDR3 reads TGTGCCAGCAGCGTAAGCCCGAGAGGGGATACGCAGTATTTT. The V and J genes are TRBV9 and TRBJ2-3; D possibly corresponds to TRBD2 (5 bases). The CDR3 extends over 14 amino acids. CDR1 and CDR2 from the germline V gene are SGDLS and YYNGEE. With 1 base removed from V and 6 bases from J, the gap between germline ends came to 12 bases.

By its share, this clone is medium-sized (0.01 to 0.1%). This chain joins TRBV12-3 or TRBV12-4 and TRBJ1-1; 7 nucleotides line up with TRBD1. V dropped 3 bases and J dropped 5; count of bases not matched to a gene: 3. The CDR3 is 13 residues long. The CDR3 sequence: CASSLQGGTEAFF. As DNA, the CDR3 is TGTGCCAGCAGTTTGCAGGGGGGAACTGAAGCTTTCTTT.

The genes are TRBV12-3 or TRBV12-4 and TRBJ1-1, with D uncertain. The CDR3 consists of 12 residues. V was shortened by 3 bases and J by 8 bases, with 10 bases between the two germline ends. The CDR3 protein is CASSFAAAEAFF. The CDR3 nucleotides read TGTGCCAGCAGTTTCGCGGCGGCAGAAGCTTTCTTT.

The chain uses TRBV4-2 and TRBJ1-2, with a possible D match to TRBD1 (6 bases). This CDR3 spans 16 amino acids. V was cut by 0 bases and J by 4 bases, with 15 bases left in between. Looked up from germline, CDR1 is LGHNA and CDR2 is YNFKEQ. The CDR3 nucleotides read TGTGCCAGCAGCCAAGAACGGCAGGGGCAAGCCTATGGCTACACCTTC. Its protein is CASSQERQGQAYGYTF.

The genes are TRBV28 and TRBJ2-3; 7 bases map to TRBD1. The V and J ends lost 5 bases and 6 bases, in that order; junction bases with no gene match: 14. Germline V gives CDR1 MDHEN, CDR2 SYDVKM. The CDR3 has 16 residues. The CDR3 sequence is CASSPRSTGLGDTQYF. For the CDR3, the DNA is TGTGCCAGCAGTCCCCGCTCGACAGGGCTAGGGGATACGCAGTATTTT.

The chain is built from TRBV9 and TRBJ2-2; 12 nucleotides line up with TRBD2. The germline gives CDR1 SGDLS, CDR2 YYNGEE. The CDR3 loop spans 18 amino acids. V lost 0 bases to trimming and J lost 0 bases; unmatched junction nucleotides: 3. The CDR3 coding sequence is TGTGCCAGCAGCGTAGCTAGCGGGGGGGTTCCGAACACCGGGGAGCTGTTTTTT. It codes for CASSVASGGVPNTGELFF.

V is TRBV12-3 or TRBV12-4 and J is TRBJ2-1; 9 bases agree with TRBD2. The CDR3 is 11 residues long. Trimming at V came to 5 bases and at J to 15 bases, leaving 5 bases not matched to a gene. The CDR3 is CASSRGLALFF. The CDR3 region has the DNA TGTGCCAGCAGTCGAGGACTAGCGTTGTTCTTC.

The chain recombines TRBV23-1 with TRBJ1-1; no reliable D call. TRBV23-1 is classed as an ORF, of uncertain function. Deletions cut 4 bases from V and 0 bases from J, with 15 bases between. The CDR3 is made up of 16 amino acids. CDR3 nucleotide sequence: TGCGCCAGCAGTCCCGAGCTGGGCAGACTGAACACTGAAGCTTTCTTT. Amino acid sequence: CASSPELGRLNTEAFF.